This T cell receptor beta chain appears in the sequencing data of a study of radiotherapy plus CTLA-4 blockade in lung cancer. Study results and caveats: In blood, TCR clones derived from the tumor expanded after radiotherapy plus ipilimumab. Response was reportedly best predicted by early blood T cell clone dynamics, with interferon-beta.

Notes on this clone: Its specificity is not known.

CDR3 length equals 14 residues. Germline CDR1 is SGHNT and CDR2 is YENEEA. The V and J ends lost 3 bases and 0 bases respectively, with 6 bases between them. Measured with immunoSEQ multiplex PCR; TCRdb has only the in-frame clones, and not every one. In the table there are approximately 60,000 clones, about 80% of which are singletons. J is TRBJ2-1 and V is TRBV11-3; D remains unclear. The TCR was taken from a human donor with non-small cell lung cancer who had a complete response to radiotherapy plus ipilimumab. The sample was peripheral blood, taken from a patient treated with radiotherapy plus ipilimumab. This CDR3 is CASSFRSSYNEQFF. The CDR3 nucleotides read TGTGCCAGCAGCTTCCGAAGCTCCTACAATGAGCAGTTCTTC.